This T cell receptor (beta chain) was recorded in a study of brain T cells in children with intractable seizures. Study-level points and caveats: Patients' HCMV serostatus was unknown; virus specificity rests on CDR3 similarity alone.

Remarks on this clone: As yet, its antigen is unknown.

Measured with immunoSEQ multiplex PCR; TCRdb has only the in-frame clones, and not every one. The sample has hundreds of thousands of clones; 93% are singletons. The time point denotes: blood from clinic visit 5 months post-surgery; TSC patient then seizure free. Only cases whose brain tissue showed the highest T cell transcript signatures were sequenced. Sequenced here: peripheral blood, sampled roughly 5 months after surgery. This clonotype was sampled from a boy in the first two years of life with tuberous sclerosis and intractable seizures.

The CDR3 region is CATSESTEMNTEAFF. The CDR3 DNA sequence: TGTGCCACCAGTGAATCGACAGAGATGAACACTGAAGCTTTCTTT. The V and J genes are TRBV24-1 and TRBJ1-1, with D tentatively TRBD1 (5 bases). Per the germline V gene, CDR1 is KGHDR and CDR2 is SFDVKD. This CDR3 comprises 15 residues. Deletions cut 4 bases from V and 0 bases from J, with 11 bases between.